This T cell receptor beta chain derives from a study of cytomegalovirus exposure and HLA in healthy donors. Study-level points and caveats: Many donors carried some public TCRs, although rarity characterized most TCR sequences. Because they were indistinguishable, some V segments, including TRBV6-2 and TRBV6-3, were excluded. For presence/absence analyses, sequencing depth was assumed to be roughly uniform across donors.

Donors were ostensibly healthy at sampling, although undocumented immune exposures were probable. The CDR3 totals 15 residues. Germline assignment: CDR1 SGDLS and CDR2 YYNGEE. V was shortened by 0 bases and J by 6 bases, with 16 bases between the two germline ends. This clone has just a few counts. Its specificity is unknown. The PCR had 60 Vbeta and 13 Jbeta primers. The repertoire was sequenced with immunoSEQ multiplex PCR; TCRdb's copy has only in-frame clones and lacks some. This table holds approximately 140,000 clones, approximately 80% found once. This rearrangement joins TRBV9 to TRBJ2-7; D is possibly TRBD2 (5 bases). Sequenced input: PBMCs. This receptor was obtained from a woman aged 18-29 years in good health and CMV-seronegative. Written as DNA, the CDR3 is TGTGCCAGCAGCGTAGATCCAGCGGAGTTACGCGAGCAGTACTTC. Translation gives CASSVDPAELREQYF.